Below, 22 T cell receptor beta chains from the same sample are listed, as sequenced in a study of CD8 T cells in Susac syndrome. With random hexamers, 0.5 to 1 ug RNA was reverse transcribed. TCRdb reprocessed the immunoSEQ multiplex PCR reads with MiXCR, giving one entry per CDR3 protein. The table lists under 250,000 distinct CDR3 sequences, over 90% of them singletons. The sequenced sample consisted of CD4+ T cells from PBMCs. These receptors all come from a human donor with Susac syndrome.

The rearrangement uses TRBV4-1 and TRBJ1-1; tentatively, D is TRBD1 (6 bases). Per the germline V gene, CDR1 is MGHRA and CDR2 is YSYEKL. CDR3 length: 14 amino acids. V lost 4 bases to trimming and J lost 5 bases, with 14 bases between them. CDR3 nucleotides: TGCGCCAGCAGCCGCGTACAGGGTCGAACTGAAGCTTTCTTT. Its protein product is CASSRVQGRTEAFF.

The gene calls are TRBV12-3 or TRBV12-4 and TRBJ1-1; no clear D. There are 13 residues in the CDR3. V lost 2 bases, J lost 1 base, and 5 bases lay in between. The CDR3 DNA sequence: TGTGCCAGCAGTTTATCGTCGAACACTGAAGCTTTCTTT. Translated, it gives CASSLSSNTEAFF.

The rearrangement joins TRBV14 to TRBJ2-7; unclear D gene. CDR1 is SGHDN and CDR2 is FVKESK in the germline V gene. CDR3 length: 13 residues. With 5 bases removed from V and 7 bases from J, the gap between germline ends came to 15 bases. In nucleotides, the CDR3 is TGTGCCAGCAGCAACGGTTACAACGGAGAGCAGTACTTC. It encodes CASSNGYNGEQYF.

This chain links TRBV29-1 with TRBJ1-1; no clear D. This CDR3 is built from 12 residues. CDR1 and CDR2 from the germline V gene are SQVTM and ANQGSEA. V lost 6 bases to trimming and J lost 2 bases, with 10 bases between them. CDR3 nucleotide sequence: TGCAGCGTGAAGCCCGCTAACACTGAAGCTTTCTTT. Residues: CSVKPANTEAFF.

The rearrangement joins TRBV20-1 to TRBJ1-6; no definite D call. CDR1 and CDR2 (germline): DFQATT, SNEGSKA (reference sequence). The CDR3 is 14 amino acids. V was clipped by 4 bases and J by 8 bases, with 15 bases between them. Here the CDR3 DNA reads TGCAGTGCTATACGCTTGGAGGGATATTCACCCCTCCACTTT. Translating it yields CSAIRLEGYSPLHF.

The DNA for the CDR3 is TGTGCCAGTAGTATGGGACAGGTTAACTACGAGCAGTACTTC. Translated, it gives CASSMGQVNYEQYF. This chain uses TRBV19 with TRBJ2-7, with TRBD1 identical over 8 bases. With 3 bases clipped from V and 3 bases from J, the junction kept 4 bases outside the gene matches. Germline CDR1 is LNHDA and CDR2 is SQIVND (reference sequence). The length of the CDR3 is 14 residues.

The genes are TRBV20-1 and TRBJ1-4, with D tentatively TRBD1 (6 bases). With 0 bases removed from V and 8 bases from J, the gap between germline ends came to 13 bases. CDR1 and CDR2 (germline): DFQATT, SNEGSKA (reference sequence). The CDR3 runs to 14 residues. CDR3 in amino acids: CSAREPQGGEKLFF. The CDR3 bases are TGCAGTGCTAGAGAGCCACAGGGAGGAGAAAAACTGTTTTTT.

As DNA, the CDR3 is TGTGCCAGCACCACGAGGGGATACCTATTGGGAATTCAGTACTTC. Amino acids: CASTTRGYLLGIQYF. The chain employs TRBV12-3 or TRBV12-4 and TRBJ2-4, with D possibly called TRBD1 or TRBD2 (5 bases each). This CDR3 region has 15 residues. The V end was cut by 7 bases, the J end by 10 bases, with 23 bases between.

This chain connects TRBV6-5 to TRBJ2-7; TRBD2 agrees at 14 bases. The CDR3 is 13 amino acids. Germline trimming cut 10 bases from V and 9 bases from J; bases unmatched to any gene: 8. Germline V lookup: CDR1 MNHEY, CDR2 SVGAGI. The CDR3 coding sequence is TGTGCCACACGGACTAGCGGGGGGCGTGTGCAGTACTTC. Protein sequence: CATRTSGGRVQYF.

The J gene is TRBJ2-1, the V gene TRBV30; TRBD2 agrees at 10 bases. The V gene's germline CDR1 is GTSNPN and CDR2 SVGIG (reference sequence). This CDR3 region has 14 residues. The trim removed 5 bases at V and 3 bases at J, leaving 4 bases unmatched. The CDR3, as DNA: TGTGCCTGGGTCAGCGGGGGGGGCTACAATGAGCAGTTCTTC. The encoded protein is CAWVSGGGYNEQFF.

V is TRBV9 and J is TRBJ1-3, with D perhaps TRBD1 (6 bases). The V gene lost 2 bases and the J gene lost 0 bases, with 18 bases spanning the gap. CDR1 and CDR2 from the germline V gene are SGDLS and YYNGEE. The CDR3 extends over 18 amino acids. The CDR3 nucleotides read TGTGCCAGCAGCGTCGCAGAGAGGACAGTCGTCTCTGGAAACACCATATATTTT. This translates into CASSVAERTVVSGNTIYF. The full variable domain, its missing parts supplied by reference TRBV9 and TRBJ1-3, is DSGVTQTPKHLITATGQRVTLRCSPRSGDLSVYWYQQSLDQGLQFLIQYYNGEERAKGNILERFSAQQFPDLHSELNLSSLELGDSALYFCASSVAERTVVSGNTIYFGEGSWLTVV.

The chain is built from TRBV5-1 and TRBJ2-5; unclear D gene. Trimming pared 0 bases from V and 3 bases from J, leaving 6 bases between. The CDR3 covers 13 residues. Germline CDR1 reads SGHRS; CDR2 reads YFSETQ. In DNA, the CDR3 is TGCGCCAGCAGCTTGGATGTCGAAGAGACCCAGTACTTC. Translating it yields CASSLDVEETQYF.

CDR3 sequence reads: CSGGTASYEQYF. The CDR3 nucleotides read TGCAGCGGTGGGACAGCGTCCTACGAGCAGTACTTC. The gene calls are TRBV29-1 and TRBJ2-7, with TRBD1 matching 7 bases. V shed 7 bases, J shed 1 base, and the junction held 4 bases outside the gene matches. The CDR3 totals 12 residues. Per germline, CDR1 SQVTM and CDR2 ANQGSEA.

This CDR3 reads CASSPGQGPNTEAFF. The CDR3 DNA follows: TGTGCCAGCTCACCGGGCCAGGGCCCGAACACTGAAGCTTTCTTT. The chain couples TRBV18 to TRBJ1-1, with D possibly matching TRBD1 (5 bases). Germline CDR1 KGHSH, CDR2 LQKENI. The CDR3 is 15 residues long. V lost 3 bases, J lost 1 base, and 12 bases lay in between. The full variable domain, rest sourced from reference TRBV18 and TRBJ1-1, is NAGVMQNPRHLVRRRGQEARLRCSPMKGHSHVYWYRQLPEEGLKFMVYLQKENIIDESGMPKERFSAEFPKEGPSILRIQQVVRGDSAAYFCASSPGQGPNTEAFFGQGTRLTVV.

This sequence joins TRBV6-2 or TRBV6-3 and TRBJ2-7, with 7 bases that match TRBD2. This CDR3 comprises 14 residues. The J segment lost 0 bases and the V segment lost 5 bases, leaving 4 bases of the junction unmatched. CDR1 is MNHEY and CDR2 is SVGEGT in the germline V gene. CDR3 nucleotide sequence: TGTGCCAGCAGTCTGGGAGGGGTCTCCTACGAGCAGTACTTC. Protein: CASSLGGVSYEQYF.

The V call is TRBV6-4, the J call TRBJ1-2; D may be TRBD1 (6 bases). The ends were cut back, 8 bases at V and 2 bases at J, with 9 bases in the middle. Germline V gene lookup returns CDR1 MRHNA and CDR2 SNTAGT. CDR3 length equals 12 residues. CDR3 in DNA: TGTGCCAGCCCCGGACAGAACTATGGCTACACCTTC. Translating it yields CASPGQNYGYTF.

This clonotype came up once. Here the CDR3 DNA reads TGTGCCAGCAGTGAATCGGCAGATGGGGGAACTGAAGCTTTCTTT. This gives the protein CASSESADGGTEAFF. The chain is built from TRBV25-1 and TRBJ1-1, with TRBD1 as a possible D gene (5 bases). V was cut by 1 base and J by 5 bases, with 14 bases left in between. Germline values: CDR1 MGHDK, CDR2 SYGVNS. The CDR3 is made up of 15 amino acids.

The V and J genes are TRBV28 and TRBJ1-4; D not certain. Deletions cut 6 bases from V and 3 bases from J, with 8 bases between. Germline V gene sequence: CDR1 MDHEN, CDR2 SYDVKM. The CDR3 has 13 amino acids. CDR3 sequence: CASSNSPNEKLFF. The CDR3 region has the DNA TGTGCCAGCAGCAATAGCCCTAATGAAAAACTGTTTTTT. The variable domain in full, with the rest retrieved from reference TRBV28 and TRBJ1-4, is DVKVTQSSRYLVKRTGEKVFLECVQDMDHENMFWYRQDPGLGLRLIYFSYDVKMKEKGDIPEGYSVSREKKERFSLILESASTNQTSMYLCASSNSPNEKLFFGSGTQLSVL.

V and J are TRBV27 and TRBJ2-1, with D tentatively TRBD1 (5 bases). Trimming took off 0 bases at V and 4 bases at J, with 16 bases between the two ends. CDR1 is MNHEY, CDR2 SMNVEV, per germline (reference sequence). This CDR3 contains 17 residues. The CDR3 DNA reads TGTGCCAGCAGTTTATCAGGTCAGGGCGCACTGTACAATGAGCAGTTCTTC. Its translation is CASSLSGQGALYNEQFF.

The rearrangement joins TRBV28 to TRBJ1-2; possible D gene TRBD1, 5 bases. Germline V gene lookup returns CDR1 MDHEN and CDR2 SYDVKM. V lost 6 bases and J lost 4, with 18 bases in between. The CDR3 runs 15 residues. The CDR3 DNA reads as TGTGCCAGCAGATTAGGTTCCAGGGCCGGCTATGGCTACACCTTC. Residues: CASRLGSRAGYGYTF.

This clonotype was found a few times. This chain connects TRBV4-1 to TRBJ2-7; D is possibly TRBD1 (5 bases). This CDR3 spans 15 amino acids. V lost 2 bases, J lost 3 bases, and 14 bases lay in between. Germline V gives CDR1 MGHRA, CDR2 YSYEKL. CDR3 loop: CASSQRWGLGYEQYF. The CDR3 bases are TGCGCCAGCAGCCAAAGGTGGGGCCTTGGCTACGAGCAGTACTTC.

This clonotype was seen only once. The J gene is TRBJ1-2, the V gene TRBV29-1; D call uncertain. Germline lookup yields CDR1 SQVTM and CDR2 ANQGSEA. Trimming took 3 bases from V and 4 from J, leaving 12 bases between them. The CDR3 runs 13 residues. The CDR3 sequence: CSVEKGVGYGYTF. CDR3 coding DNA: TGCAGCGTTGAGAAGGGAGTAGGCTATGGCTACACCTTC.